Listed here are 31 T cell receptor beta chains from one sample, sequenced in a study of cytotoxic CD8 clonotypes in ibrutinib-treated CLL. The protocol was immunoSEQ multiplex PCR, while the TCRdb copy is restricted to in-frame clones and leaves out a portion. The data contain around 30,000 clones, 45% to 60% of them singletons. The sample here was PBMCs, taken before ibrutinib treatment. Every receptor here comes from a human donor with chronic lymphocytic leukemia.

The chain joins TRBV2 to TRBJ2-5; D gene ambiguous. The J call is uncertain, as TRBJ2-7 better fits the DNA end. CDR1 is SNHLY, CDR2 FYNNEI, per germline. CDR3 length: 14 residues. CDR3 in amino acids: CASRFKTPLYEQYF. Here the CDR3 DNA reads TGTGCCAGCAGGTTCAAGACCCCTCTCTACGAGCAGTACTTC.

This clone appeared a single time. The V and J genes are TRBV11-2 and TRBJ2-1, with 8 bases identical to TRBD1. Trimming at V came to 10 bases and at J to 3 bases, leaving 20 bases not matched to a gene. This CDR3 spans 18 amino acids. Per the germline V gene, CDR1 is SGHAT and CDR2 is FQNNGV. The CDR3 spells CATRQGIGLALYYNEQFF. CDR3 nucleotide sequence: TGTGCCACCAGACAGGGGATAGGTCTAGCGCTTTACTACAATGAGCAGTTCTTC.

The chain has TRBV29-1 and TRBJ2-1; perhaps TRBD2 as D (5 bases). Trimming took 8 bases from V and 8 from J, leaving 19 bases between them. CDR3 length: 13 amino acids. Germline CDR1 is SQVTM and CDR2 is ANQGSEA. The CDR3 region is CSFYGRGNYEQFF. CDR3 bases: TGCAGCTTCTACGGACGAGGGAACTATGAGCAGTTCTTC.

The J gene is TRBJ2-1, the V gene TRBV13; TRBD2 aligns across 9 bases. The junction had 6 bases not matched to a gene; V was cut back by 2 bases and J by 4 bases. Germline values: CDR1 PRHDT, CDR2 FYEKMQ (reference sequence). The CDR3 sequence is 16 residues long. The CDR3: CASSLRPLAGYNEQFF. For the CDR3, the DNA is TGTGCCAGCAGCTTACGACCCCTAGCGGGATACAATGAGCAGTTCTTC.

DNA of the CDR3: TGCAGCGTTGAGTCACAGGCCCTAGGGGCGGCGCAGTATTTT. It translates to CSVESQALGAAQYF. This rearrangement joins TRBV29-1 to TRBJ2-3; the D gene is possibly TRBD1 (5 bases). V gave up 3 bases and J gave up 10 bases, with 20 bases separating them. Per germline, CDR1 SQVTM and CDR2 ANQGSEA. The CDR3 has 14 amino acids.

This clone appeared a few times. CDR3: CASSPAQGKVTGELFF. The CDR3 nucleotides read TGTGCCAGCAGCCCAGCACAGGGGAAGGTCACCGGGGAGCTGTTTTTT. The chain is built from TRBV11-1 and TRBJ2-2; TRBD1 matches at 7 bases. The CDR3 is 16 residues long. Unmatched junction bases numbered 10, after V lost 5 bases and J lost 4 bases. Germline lookup yields CDR1 SGHAT and CDR2 FQDESV (reference sequence).

The genes are TRBV18 and TRBJ2-7; 9 bases are shared with TRBD1. V lost 2 bases, J lost 3 bases, and 5 bases stayed unmatched. The CDR3 contains 15 residues. Germline V CDR1 and CDR2: KGHSH, LQKENI. The CDR3 loop is CASSPGTGTLYEQYF. The CDR3 nucleotides are TGTGCCAGCTCACCAGGGACAGGGACCCTCTACGAGCAGTACTTC.

CDR3 residues: CASSRLWAGQEETQYF. The CDR3 nucleotides are TGCGCCAGCAGCCGATTGTGGGCAGGGCAAGAAGAGACCCAGTACTTC. The V and J genes are TRBV5-1 and TRBJ2-5; D is perhaps TRBD1 (5 bases). The CDR3 consists of 16 residues. Per germline, CDR1 SGHRS and CDR2 YFSETQ. V was clipped by 4 bases and J by 3 bases, with 19 bases between them. Looking up the rest from reference TRBV5-1 and TRBJ2-5 gives the full variable domain: KAGVTQTPRYLIKTRGQQVTLSCSPISGHRSVSWYQQTPGQGLQFLFEYFSETQRNKGNFPGRFSGRQFSNSRSEMNVSTLELGDSALYLCASSRLWAGQEETQYFGPGTRLLVL.

J is TRBJ2-3 and V is TRBV7-2; 7 bases line up with TRBD2. J lost 6 bases, V lost 4 bases, and 7 bases had no gene match. Germline loops: CDR1 SGHTA, CDR2 FQGNSA. The CDR3 is 14 amino acids. The CDR3 here is CASSSSGIRDTQYF. The CDR3 region has the DNA TGTGCCAGCAGCTCAAGCGGGATAAGGGATACGCAGTATTTT. The full variable domain, with the rest looked up from reference TRBV7-2 and TRBJ2-3, is GAGVSQSPSNKVTEKGKDVELRCDPISGHTALYWYRQSLGQGLEFLIYFQGNSAPDKSGLPSDRFSAERTGGSVSTLTIQRTQQEDSAVYLCASSSSGIRDTQYFGPGTRLTVL.

The rearrangement links TRBV28 to TRBJ1-5; the match to TRBD1 covers 10 bases. The trim removed 1 base at V and 5 bases at J, leaving 5 bases unmatched. The CDR3 loop spans 16 amino acids. The germline V gene has CDR1 MDHEN and CDR2 SYDVKM. The CDR3 DNA sequence: TGTGCCAGCAGTTTATTAGGTGGGACAGGGGATCAGCCCCAGCATTTT. This codes for CASSLLGGTGDQPQHF.

The chain links TRBV29-1 to TRBJ1-5, with unresolved D. CDR1 is SQVTM, CDR2 ANQGSEA, per germline. V was trimmed by 1 base and J by 4 bases, leaving 14 bases between them. The CDR3 totals 15 residues. The DNA for the CDR3 is TGCAGCGTTGAAGGAACCGGGGATAGGAATCAGCCCCAGCATTTT. Amino acids: CSVEGTGDRNQPQHF. The whole variable domain, filled in from reference TRBV29-1 and TRBJ1-5, reads SAVISQKPSRDICQRGTSLTIQCQVDSQVTMMFWYRQQPGQSLTLIATANQGSEATYESGFVIDKFPISRPNLTFSTLTVSNMSPEDSSIYLCSVEGTGDRNQPQHFGDGTRLSIL.

The chain links TRBV9 to TRBJ1-1; possibly TRBD1 for D (6 bases). Trimming removed 4 bases at V and 5 bases at J, with 15 bases between. The CDR3 loop spans 14 amino acids. Germline CDR1 reads SGDLS; CDR2 reads YYNGEE. The CDR3 coding sequence is TGTGCCAGCAGCTCCGCAGGGGTGGTAACTGAAGCTTTCTTT. This gives the protein CASSSAGVVTEAFF. The whole variable domain, filled in from reference TRBV9 and TRBJ1-1, reads DSGVTQTPKHLITATGQRVTLRCSPRSGDLSVYWYQQSLDQGLQFLIQYYNGEERAKGNILERFSAQQFPDLHSELNLSSLELGDSALYFCASSSAGVVTEAFFGQGTRLTVV.

The chain has TRBV6-4 and TRBJ1-2, with D perhaps TRBD1 (6 bases). Germline V gene data show CDR1 as MRHNA and CDR2 as SNTAGT. The CDR3 is 17 residues long. With 0 bases removed from V and 6 bases from J, the gap between germline ends came to 20 bases. This chain's CDR3 is CASSDSWPHARGHGYTF. CDR3 in DNA: TGTGCCAGCAGTGACTCGTGGCCGCACGCCAGGGGCCATGGCTACACCTTC.

V usage is TRBV4-1 and J usage is TRBJ2-5, with 14 bases identical to TRBD2. There are 18 residues in the CDR3. Germline CDR1 MGHRA, CDR2 YSYEKL. V shed 0 bases, J shed 1 base, and the junction held 4 bases outside the gene matches. CDR3 residues: CASSQDKGLAGAQETQYF. The CDR3 nucleotides read TGCGCCAGCAGCCAAGACAAGGGACTAGCGGGGGCCCAAGAGACCCAGTACTTC.

CDR3 residues: CASSQGLRTSGSWQETQYF. The CDR3, as DNA: TGCGCCAGCAGCCAAGGTTTGCGGACTAGCGGGAGTTGGCAAGAGACCCAGTACTTC. The genes are TRBV4-3 and TRBJ2-5; 13 bases line up with TRBD2. Germline-derived CDR1 and CDR2 are LGHNA and YSLEER. The CDR3 spans 19 residues. Trimming cost V 1 base and J 2 bases; bases outside gene matches: 10.

This chain joins TRBV27 and TRBJ2-7; the match to TRBD1 covers 9 bases. Per germline, CDR1 MNHEY and CDR2 SMNVEV (reference sequence). This CDR3 is built from 15 residues. V shed 6 bases, J shed 4 bases, and the junction held 10 bases outside the gene matches. CDR3 protein: CASSRPGQGRYEQYF. CDR3 coding DNA: TGTGCCAGCAGCCGGCCGGGACAGGGCAGATACGAGCAGTACTTC.

The rearrangement joins TRBV28 to TRBJ1-3; D possibly corresponds to TRBD1 (5 bases). Germline CDR1 is MDHEN and CDR2 is SYDVKM. This CDR3 spans 12 amino acids. V was clipped by 1 base and J by 8 bases, with 6 bases between them. The CDR3 here is CASSLLGDTIYF. Here the CDR3 DNA reads TGTGCCAGCAGTTTATTGGGGGACACCATATATTTT.

This chain joins TRBV4-3 and TRBJ2-1; the D call may be TRBD1 or TRBD2 (5 bases each). The V gene lost 0 bases and the J gene lost 8 bases, with 14 bases spanning the gap. Germline CDR1 and CDR2: LGHNA and YSLEER. The CDR3 extends over 15 amino acids. The CDR3 nucleotides read TGCGCCAGCAGCCAAGATCGGGGCCCCGGTTATGAGCAGTTCTTC. It encodes CASSQDRGPGYEQFF.

The rearrangement links TRBV25-1 to TRBJ2-5, with a weak D call TRBD2 (6 bases). Trimming left V 1 base short and J 4 bases short, with 13 bases between. The CDR3 length is 15 residues. The germline gives CDR1 MGHDK, CDR2 SYGVNS. CDR3 coding DNA: TGTGCCAGCAGTGAATGGGGGGAAAGCGGAGAGACCCAGTACTTC. This translates into CASSEWGESGETQYF.

V gene TRBV20-1 combines with J gene TRBJ2-1; D is uncertain. Per the germline V gene, CDR1 is DFQATT and CDR2 is SNEGSKA (reference sequence). V lost 5 bases and J 6 bases, leaving 8 bases between the germline ends. CDR3 length equals 11 residues. The CDR3 sequence is CSALRSNEQFF. DNA for the CDR3: TGCAGTGCTCTCAGAAGCAATGAGCAGTTCTTC.

The chain combines TRBV11-2 with TRBJ2-1; D unresolved. From germline, CDR1 is SGHAT and CDR2 FQNNGV. Trimming removed 2 bases at V and 8 bases at J, with 10 bases between. The CDR3 has 13 amino acids. CDR3 region: CASSLLSVDEQFF. The CDR3 nucleotides are TGTGCCAGCAGCTTATTGTCTGTCGATGAGCAGTTCTTC.

The V gene is TRBV9, the J gene TRBJ1-3; 7 bases match TRBD1. Germline CDR1 SGDLS, CDR2 YYNGEE. This CDR3 comprises 14 residues. After removal of 2 bases from V and 9 bases from J, the junction contained 8 bases not matched to a gene. CDR3 DNA sequence: TGTGCCAGCAGCGTGCGACAGGGTGTTGGCACCATATATTTT. Translation: CASSVRQGVGTIYF. Complete variable domain (other parts from reference TRBV9 and TRBJ1-3): DSGVTQTPKHLITATGQRVTLRCSPRSGDLSVYWYQQSLDQGLQFLIQYYNGEERAKGNILERFSAQQFPDLHSELNLSSLELGDSALYFCASSVRQGVGTIYFGEGSWLTVV.

The genes are TRBV5-1 and TRBJ2-3; D gene unclear. This CDR3 has 14 residues. Germline assignment: CDR1 SGHRS and CDR2 YFSETQ. The V and J ends lost 0 bases and 4 bases respectively, with 9 bases between them. This CDR3 reads CASSLDTSSDTQYF. For the CDR3, the DNA is TGCGCCAGCAGCTTGGACACGAGCTCAGATACGCAGTATTTT. Full variable domain (outside the CDR3, taken from reference TRBV5-1 and TRBJ2-3): KAGVTQTPRYLIKTRGQQVTLSCSPISGHRSVSWYQQTPGQGLQFLFEYFSETQRNKGNFPGRFSGRQFSNSRSEMNVSTLELGDSALYLCASSLDTSSDTQYFGPGTRLTVL.

This chain links TRBV27 with TRBJ1-2, with D uncertain. Germline CDR1 reads MNHEY; CDR2 reads SMNVEV (reference sequence). The ends were cut back, 3 bases at V and 4 bases at J, with 15 bases in the middle. This CDR3 comprises 15 residues. The CDR3 sequence is CASSFVFGQAYGYTF. The CDR3 region has the DNA TGTGCCAGCAGTTTTGTCTTCGGGCAAGCCTATGGCTACACCTTC.

This clone has more than one count but fewer than ten. The CDR3 reads CASSARTHGYTF. The DNA of the CDR3 is TGTGCCAGCAGCGCGAGGACCCATGGCTACACCTTC. The chain couples TRBV7-2 to TRBJ1-2; D remains unclear. V was trimmed by 5 bases and J by 6 bases, leaving 10 bases between them. The CDR3 contains 12 residues. CDR1 and CDR2 from the germline V gene are SGHTA and FQGNSA.

Here the CDR3 DNA reads TGTGCCAGCAGTGTAGGACAGGGTAGCGCCTACGAGCAGTACTTC. As protein: CASSVGQGSAYEQYF. The rearrangement uses TRBV6-1 and TRBJ2-7, with 8 nucleotides matching TRBD1. Germline values: CDR1 MNHNS, CDR2 SASEGT. V was pared by 4 bases and J by 2 bases, with 7 bases of the junction left unmatched. This CDR3 spans 15 amino acids.

The chain is built from TRBV7-9 and TRBJ2-7; TRBD1 agrees at 7 bases. CDR1 and CDR2 (germline): SEHNR, FQNEAQ (reference sequence). This CDR3 contains 15 residues. J gave up 0 bases and V 3 bases, and 5 bases lay outside the gene matches. In DNA form, the CDR3 reads TGTGCCAGCAGCTTTATCCCAGGGGGCTCCTACGAGCAGTACTTC. This codes for CASSFIPGGSYEQYF.

The chain employs TRBV5-6 and TRBJ1-2; perhaps TRBD1 as D (5 bases). Germline CDR1 SGHDT, CDR2 YYEEEE. There are 14 residues in the CDR3. V was trimmed by 2 bases and J by 0 bases, leaving 8 bases between them. The DNA of the CDR3 is TGTGCCAGCAGCTTTCAGGGCCCTAACTATGGCTACACCTTC. This encodes CASSFQGPNYGYTF. The full variable domain, completed using reference TRBV5-6 and TRBJ1-2, is DAGVTQSPTHLIKTRGQQVTLRCSPKSGHDTVSWYQQALGQGPQFIFQYYEEEERQRGNFPDRFSGHQFPNYSSELNVNALLLGDSALYLCASSFQGPNYGYTFGSGTRLTVV.

This chain links TRBV5-4 with TRBJ1-1, with D hard to call. The V gene's germline CDR1 is SGHNT and CDR2 YYREEE (reference sequence). V dropped 2 bases and J dropped 4 bases, with 9 bases sitting between them. The CDR3 contains 13 residues. CDR3 region: CASSLRQSTEAFF. Here the CDR3 DNA reads TGTGCCAGCAGCTTACGGCAGAGCACTGAAGCTTTCTTT. Variable domain in full (rest from reference TRBV5-4 and TRBJ1-1): ETGVTQSPTHLIKTRGQQVTLRCSSQSGHNTVSWYQQALGQGPQFIFQYYREEENGRGNFPPRFSGLQFPNYSSELNVNALELDDSALYLCASSLRQSTEAFFGQGTRLTVV.

This clone was seen only once. V usage is TRBV5-6 and J usage is TRBJ2-3; possibly TRBD2 for D (7 bases). In germline, CDR1 is SGHDT, CDR2 YYEEEE. V was trimmed by 1 base and J by 5 bases, leaving 17 bases between them. The CDR3 spans 16 residues. The CDR3 reads CASSLYRGARQDTQYF. Here the CDR3 DNA reads TGTGCCAGCAGCTTGTATCGGGGGGCGCGTCAAGATACGCAGTATTTT. The entire variable domain, with the rest obtained from reference TRBV5-6 and TRBJ2-3, is as follows: DAGVTQSPTHLIKTRGQQVTLRCSPKSGHDTVSWYQQALGQGPQFIFQYYEEEERQRGNFPDRFSGHQFPNYSSELNVNALLLGDSALYLCASSLYRGARQDTQYFGPGTRLTVL.

Points on this clone: Sequence at one end of the junction differs from germline and may be a read error. The chain combines TRBV5-1 with TRBJ2-5, with 7 bases aligning to TRBD1. Germline lookup yields CDR1 SGHRS and CDR2 YFSETQ. The CDR3 length is 13 residues. The CDR3 reads CASRQGRGEAQYF. The CDR3 nucleotides read TGCGCCAGCAGACAGGGGCGTGGAGAGGCCCAGTACTTC. The variable domain in full, with the rest retrieved from reference TRBV5-1 and TRBJ2-5, is KAGVTQTPRYLIKTRGQQVTLSCSPISGHRSVSWYQQTPGQGLQFLFEYFSETQRNKGNFPGRFSGRQFSNSRSEMNVSTLELGDSALYLCASRQGRGEAQYFGPGTRLLVL.